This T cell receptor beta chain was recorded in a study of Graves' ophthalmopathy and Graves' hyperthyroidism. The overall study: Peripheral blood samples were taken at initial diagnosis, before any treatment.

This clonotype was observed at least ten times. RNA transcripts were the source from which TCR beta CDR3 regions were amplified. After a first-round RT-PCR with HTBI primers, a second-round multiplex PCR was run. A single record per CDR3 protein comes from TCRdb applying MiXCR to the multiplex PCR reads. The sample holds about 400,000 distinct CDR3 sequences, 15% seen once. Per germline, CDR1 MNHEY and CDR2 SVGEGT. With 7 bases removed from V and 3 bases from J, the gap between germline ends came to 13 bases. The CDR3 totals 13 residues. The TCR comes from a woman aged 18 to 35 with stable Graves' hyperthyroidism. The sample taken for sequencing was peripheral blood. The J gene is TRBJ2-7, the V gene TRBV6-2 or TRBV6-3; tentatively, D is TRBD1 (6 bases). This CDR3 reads CASKLGAHYEQYF. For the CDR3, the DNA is TGTGCCAGCAAGCTGGGGGCCCACTACGAGCAGTACTTC.